This TCR beta chain came from a study of blood T cells in healthy people across ages. Findings and limits, study-wide: PBMCs left unsorted prevented a conclusive naive versus antigen-experienced comparison. Both higher diversity and more naive CD4+ cells marked long-lived donors when set against aged donors.

RNA extraction gave at least 5 micrograms of total RNA per sample. Using a J-beta primer mix together with a sample-barcoded 5' primer, a second PCR was run for 7 to 11 cycles. From the 5' RACE reads, TCRdb called clonotypes with MiXCR, one entry per CDR3 protein. Of 800,000 or so distinct CDR3 sequences in the sample, just under 25% were seen once. In the case of this clonotype: Its antigen remains unknown.

The same data also contributed to another study, on T cells of mothers and their children.

This TCR derives from a boy aged 5-17 years in good health. Sequences were obtained from blood.

The CDR3 bases are TGTGCCAGCAGTCGGGACAGGGGACTCAACCAAGAGACCCAGTACTTC. The encoded protein is CASSRDRGLNQETQYF. V gene TRBV28 combines with J gene TRBJ2-5; TRBD1 agrees at 10 bases. Germline trimming cut 5 bases from V and 0 bases from J; bases unmatched to any gene: 6. This CDR3 is 16 amino acids long. CDR1 is MDHEN, CDR2 SYDVKM, per germline.